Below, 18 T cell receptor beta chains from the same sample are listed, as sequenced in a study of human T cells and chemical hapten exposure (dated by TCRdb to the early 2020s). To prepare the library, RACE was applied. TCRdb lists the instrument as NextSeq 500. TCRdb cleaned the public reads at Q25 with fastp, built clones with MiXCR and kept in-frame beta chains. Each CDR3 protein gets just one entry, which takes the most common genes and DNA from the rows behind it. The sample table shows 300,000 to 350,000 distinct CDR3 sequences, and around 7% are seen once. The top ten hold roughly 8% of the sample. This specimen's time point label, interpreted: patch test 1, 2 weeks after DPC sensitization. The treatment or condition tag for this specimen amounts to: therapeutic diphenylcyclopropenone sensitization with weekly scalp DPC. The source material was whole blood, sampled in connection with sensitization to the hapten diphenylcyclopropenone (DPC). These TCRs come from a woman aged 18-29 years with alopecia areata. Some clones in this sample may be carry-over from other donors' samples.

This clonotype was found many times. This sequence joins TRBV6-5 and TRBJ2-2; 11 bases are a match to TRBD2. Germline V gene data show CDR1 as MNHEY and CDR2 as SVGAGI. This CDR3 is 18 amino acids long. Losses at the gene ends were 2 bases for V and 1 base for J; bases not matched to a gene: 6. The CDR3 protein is CASSYRASGGMNTGELFF. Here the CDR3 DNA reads TGTGCCAGCAGTTACAGGGCTAGCGGGGGGATGAACACCGGGGAGCTGTTTTTT.

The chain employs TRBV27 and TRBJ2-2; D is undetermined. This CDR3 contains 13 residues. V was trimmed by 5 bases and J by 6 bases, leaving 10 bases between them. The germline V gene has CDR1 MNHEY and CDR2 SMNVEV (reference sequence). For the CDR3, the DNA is TGTGCCAGCAGTACCCTTAGTCCCGGGGAGCTGTTTTTT. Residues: CASSTLSPGELFF.

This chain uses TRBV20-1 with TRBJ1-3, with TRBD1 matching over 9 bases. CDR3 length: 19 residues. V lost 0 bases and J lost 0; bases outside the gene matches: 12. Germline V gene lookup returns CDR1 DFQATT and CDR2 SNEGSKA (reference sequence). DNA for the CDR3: TGCAGTGCTAGAGACCTGGACAGGGGAGCTTATAGCTCTGGAAACACCATATATTTT. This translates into CSARDLDRGAYSSGNTIYF.

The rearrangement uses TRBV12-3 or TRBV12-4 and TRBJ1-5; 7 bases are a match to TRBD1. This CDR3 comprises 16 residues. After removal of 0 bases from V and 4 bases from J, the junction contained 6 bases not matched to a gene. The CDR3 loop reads CASSLAGQVGNQPQHF. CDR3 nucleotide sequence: TGTGCCAGCAGTTTAGCTGGACAGGTAGGGAATCAGCCCCAGCATTTT.

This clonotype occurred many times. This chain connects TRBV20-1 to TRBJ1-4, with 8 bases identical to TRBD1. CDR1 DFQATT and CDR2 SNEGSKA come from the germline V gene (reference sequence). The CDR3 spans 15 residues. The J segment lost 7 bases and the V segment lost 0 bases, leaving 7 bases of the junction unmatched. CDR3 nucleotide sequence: TGCAGTGCTAGAGAACGAGACAGGGGTAGTGAAAAACTGTTTTTT. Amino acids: CSARERDRGSEKLFF.

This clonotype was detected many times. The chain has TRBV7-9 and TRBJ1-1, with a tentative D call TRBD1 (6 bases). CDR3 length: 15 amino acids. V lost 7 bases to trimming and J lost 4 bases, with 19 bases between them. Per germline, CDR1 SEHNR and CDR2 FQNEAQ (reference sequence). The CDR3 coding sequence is TGTGCCAGCATCGAGAGGGGGACTGGCGGCACTGAAGCTTTCTTT. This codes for CASIERGTGGTEAFF.

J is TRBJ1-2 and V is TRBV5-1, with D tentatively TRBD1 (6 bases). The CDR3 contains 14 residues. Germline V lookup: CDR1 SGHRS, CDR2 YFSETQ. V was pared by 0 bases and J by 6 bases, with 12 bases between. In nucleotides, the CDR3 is TGCGCCAGCAGCTTGGCCACGTCAGGGGATGGCTACACCTTC. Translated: CASSLATSGDGYTF.

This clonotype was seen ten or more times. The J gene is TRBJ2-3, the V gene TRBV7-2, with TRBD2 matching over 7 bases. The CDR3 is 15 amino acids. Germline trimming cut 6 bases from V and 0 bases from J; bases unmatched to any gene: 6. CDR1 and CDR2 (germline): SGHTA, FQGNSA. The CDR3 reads CASSSGLGSTDTQYF. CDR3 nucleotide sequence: TGTGCCAGCAGTTCTGGACTAGGGAGCACAGATACGCAGTATTTT.

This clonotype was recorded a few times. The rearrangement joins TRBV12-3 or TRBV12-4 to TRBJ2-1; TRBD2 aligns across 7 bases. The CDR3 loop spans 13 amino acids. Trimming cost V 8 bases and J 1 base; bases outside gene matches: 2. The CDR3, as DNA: TGTGCCAGCGGGGACTATTCCTACAATGAGCAGTTCTTC. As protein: CASGDYSYNEQFF.

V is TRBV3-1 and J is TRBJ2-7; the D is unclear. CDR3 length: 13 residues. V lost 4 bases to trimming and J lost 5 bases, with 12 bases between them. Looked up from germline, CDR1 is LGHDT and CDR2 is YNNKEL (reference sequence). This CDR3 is CASSPLRRDEQYF. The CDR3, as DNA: TGTGCCAGCAGCCCCTTAAGAAGGGACGAGCAGTACTTC.

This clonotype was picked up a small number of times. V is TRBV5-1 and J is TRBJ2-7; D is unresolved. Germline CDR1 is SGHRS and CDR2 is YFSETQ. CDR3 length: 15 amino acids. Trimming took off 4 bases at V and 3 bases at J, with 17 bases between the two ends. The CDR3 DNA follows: TGCGCCAGCAGCCCGGGCCCCAGTCGAGACTACGAGCAGTACTTC. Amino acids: CASSPGPSRDYEQYF.

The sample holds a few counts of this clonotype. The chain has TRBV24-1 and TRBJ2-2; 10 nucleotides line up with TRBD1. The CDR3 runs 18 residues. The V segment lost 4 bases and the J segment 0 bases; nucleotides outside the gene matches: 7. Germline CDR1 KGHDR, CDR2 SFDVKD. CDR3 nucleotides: TGTGCCACCAGTGACAGGACAGGGGGGCACGCGAACACCGGGGAGCTGTTTTTT. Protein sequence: CATSDRTGGHANTGELFF.

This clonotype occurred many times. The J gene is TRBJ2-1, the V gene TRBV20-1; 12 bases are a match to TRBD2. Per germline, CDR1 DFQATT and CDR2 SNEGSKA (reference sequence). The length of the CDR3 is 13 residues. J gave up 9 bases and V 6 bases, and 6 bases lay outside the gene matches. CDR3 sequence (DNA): TGCAGTGCCGGGACTAGCGGGCGAGGTGAGCAGTTCTTC. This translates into CSAGTSGRGEQFF.

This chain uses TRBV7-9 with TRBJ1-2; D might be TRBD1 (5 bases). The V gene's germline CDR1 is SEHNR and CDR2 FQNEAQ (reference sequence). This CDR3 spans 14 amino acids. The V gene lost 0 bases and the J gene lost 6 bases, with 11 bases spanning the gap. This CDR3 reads CASSLAGVPNGYTF. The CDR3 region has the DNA TGTGCCAGCAGCTTAGCGGGGGTCCCGAATGGCTACACCTTC.

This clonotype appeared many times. CDR3 DNA sequence: TGTGCCAGCAGTTTAGATAACGAGCAGTACTTC. This translates into CASSLDNEQYF. The chain is built from TRBV12-3 or TRBV12-4 and TRBJ2-7; D gene ambiguous. This CDR3 comprises 11 residues. V shed 1 base and J shed 5 bases, with 3 bases lying between them.

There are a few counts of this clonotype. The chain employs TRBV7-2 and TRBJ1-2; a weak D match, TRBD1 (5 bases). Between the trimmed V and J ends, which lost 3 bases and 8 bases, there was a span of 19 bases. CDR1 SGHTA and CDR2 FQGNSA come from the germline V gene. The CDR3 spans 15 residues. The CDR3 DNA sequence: TGTGCCAGCAGCTTGTCAAGGGGACCCACCTCCGGCTACACCTTC. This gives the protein CASSLSRGPTSGYTF.

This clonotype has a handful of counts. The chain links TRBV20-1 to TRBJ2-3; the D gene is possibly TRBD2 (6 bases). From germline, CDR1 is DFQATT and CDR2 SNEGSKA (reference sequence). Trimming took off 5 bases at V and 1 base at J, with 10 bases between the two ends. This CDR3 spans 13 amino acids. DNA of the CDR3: TGCAGTGCTTGGACTAAGGGCACAGATACGCAGTATTTT. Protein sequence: CSAWTKGTDTQYF.

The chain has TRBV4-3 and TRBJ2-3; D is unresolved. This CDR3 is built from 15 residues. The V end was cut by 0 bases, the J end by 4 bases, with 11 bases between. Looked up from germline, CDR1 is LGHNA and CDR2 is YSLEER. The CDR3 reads CASSQDWSVSDTQYF. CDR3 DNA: TGCGCCAGCAGCCAAGATTGGAGCGTTTCAGATACGCAGTATTTT.